The text below deals with one TCR beta chain. This CDR3 contains 13 residues. Germline V CDR1 and CDR2: MDHEN, SYDVKM. Trimming stripped 2 bases from V and 6 bases from J, with 11 bases between. TCRdb recomputed calls from the 5' RACE reads with MiXCR, one row per CDR3 protein. This table holds a few hundred thousand distinct CDR3 sequences, less than 25% found once. The record originates from a study of identical twins. This sample was also put to use in a study of T cells expressing NK-cell markers.

Sequenced sample: CD4+ T cells sorted from blood. The TCR comes from a woman between 18 and 29 years old in good health. V usage is TRBV28 and J usage is TRBJ2-7; D gene uncertain. CDR3 in amino acids: CASSLAVVAEQYF. The CDR3 bases are TGTGCCAGCAGTTTAGCTGTGGTTGCCGAGCAGTACTTC.